Listed here is a single T cell receptor (beta chain). This entry is derived from a study of blood T cell repertoires in COVID-19. The overall study: There were acute and convalescent COVID-19 samples, and they came from the United States, Italy and Spain.

Cohort allocation depended upon clinical history that participants reported. Trimming pared 0 bases from V and 7 bases from J, leaving 9 bases between. The CDR3 is 13 amino acids. Germline V gene lookup returns CDR1 LGHDT and CDR2 YNNKEL (reference sequence). Some clones are missing from TCRdb's copy, which holds only in-frame ones; the method was immunoSEQ multiplex PCR. The data contain hundreds of thousands of clones, 85% to 90% of them singletons. This clonotype was sampled from a young man who had recovered from COVID-19. The sequencing input was PBMCs or T cells enriched from blood (not recorded which). The rearrangement joins TRBV3-1 (or the pseudogene TRBV3-2) to TRBJ1-2, with D uncertain. The CDR3 sequence is CASSQEGGSGYTF. The DNA for the CDR3 is TGTGCCAGCAGCCAAGAAGGAGGGTCTGGCTACACCTTC.